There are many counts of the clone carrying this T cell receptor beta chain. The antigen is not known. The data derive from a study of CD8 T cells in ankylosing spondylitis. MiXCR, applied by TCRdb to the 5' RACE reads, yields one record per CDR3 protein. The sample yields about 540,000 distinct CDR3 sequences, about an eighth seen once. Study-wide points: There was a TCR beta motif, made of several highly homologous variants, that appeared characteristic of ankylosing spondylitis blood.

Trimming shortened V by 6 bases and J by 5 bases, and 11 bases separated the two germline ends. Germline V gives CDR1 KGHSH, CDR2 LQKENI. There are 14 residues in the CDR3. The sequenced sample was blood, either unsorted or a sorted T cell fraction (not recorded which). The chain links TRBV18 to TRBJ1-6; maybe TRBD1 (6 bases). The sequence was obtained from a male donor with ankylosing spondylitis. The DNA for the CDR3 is TGTGCCAGCTCTGGGGACACGAATAATTCACCCCTCCACTTT. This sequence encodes CASSGDTNNSPLHF.